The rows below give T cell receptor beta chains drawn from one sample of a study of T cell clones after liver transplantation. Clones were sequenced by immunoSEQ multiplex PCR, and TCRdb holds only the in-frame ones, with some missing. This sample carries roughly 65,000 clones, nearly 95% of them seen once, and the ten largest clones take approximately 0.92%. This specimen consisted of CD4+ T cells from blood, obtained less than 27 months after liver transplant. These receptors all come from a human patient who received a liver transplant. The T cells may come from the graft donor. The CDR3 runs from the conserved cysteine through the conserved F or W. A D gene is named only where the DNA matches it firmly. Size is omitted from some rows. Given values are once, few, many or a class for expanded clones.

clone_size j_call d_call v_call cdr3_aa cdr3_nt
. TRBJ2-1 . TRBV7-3 CASSLTRDTSYNEQFF TGTGCCAGCAGCTTAACCCGGGACACCTCCTACAATGAGCAGTTCTTC
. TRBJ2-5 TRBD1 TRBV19 CASSPGTGINRVTQYF TGTGCCAGTAGTCCTGGGACAGGGATAAACCGCGTGACCCAGTACTTC
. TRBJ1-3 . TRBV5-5 CASSLDDPGQGNTIYF TGTGCCAGCAGCTTGGATGACCCGGGACAAGGAAACACCATATATTTT
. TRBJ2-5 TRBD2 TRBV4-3 CASSLGLAGGGTQYF TGCGCCAGCAGCCTCGGACTAGCGGGAGGAGGGACCCAGTACTTC
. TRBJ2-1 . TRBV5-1 CASSEWTGGTEQFF TGCGCCAGCAGCGAATGGACAGGAGGGACTGAGCAGTTCTTC
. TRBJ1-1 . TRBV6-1 CASSPNTEAFF TGTGCCAGCAGCCCAAACACTGAAGCTTTCTTT
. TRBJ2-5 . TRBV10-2 CASKGWGPETQYF TGCGCCAGCAAGGGGTGGGGCCCAGAGACCCAGTACTTC
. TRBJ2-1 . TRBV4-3 CASSQDLWGNEQFF TGCGCCAGCAGCCAAGATCTGTGGGGAAATGAGCAGTTCTTC
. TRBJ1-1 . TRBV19 CASRKAGGRTEAFF TGTGCCAGTAGAAAGGCAGGAGGGCGCACTGAAGCTTTCTTT
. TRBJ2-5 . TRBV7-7 CASSLQGQETQYF TGTGCCAGCAGCTTACAGGGGCAAGAGACCCAGTACTTC
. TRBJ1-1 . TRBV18 CAGGQNTEAFF TGTGCCGGAGGACAGAACACTGAAGCTTTCTTT
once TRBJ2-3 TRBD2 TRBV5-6 CASSVLSSGRATRTDTQYF TGTGCCAGCAGCGTACTATCTAGCGGGAGGGCCACCCGCACAGATACGCAGTATTTT
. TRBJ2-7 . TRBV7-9 CASSLVTGSSYEQYF TGTGCCAGCAGCTTAGTAACGGGCAGCTCCTACGAGCAGTACTTC
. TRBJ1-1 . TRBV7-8 CASSRTRGTGNTEAFF TGTGCCAGCAGCCGCACGCGTGGGACGGGGAACACTGAAGCTTTCTTT
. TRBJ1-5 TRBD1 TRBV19 CASTMGGTGFGNQPQHF TGTGCCAGTACTATGGGGGGGACAGGGTTCGGCAATCAGCCCCAGCATTTT
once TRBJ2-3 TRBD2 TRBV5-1 CASSPGTTADTQYF TGCGCCAGCAGCCCGGGGACTACAGCGGATACGCAGTATTTT
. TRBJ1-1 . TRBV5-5 CASSLLQVNTEAFF TGTGCCAGCAGCTTGCTCCAGGTGAACACTGAAGCTTTCTTT
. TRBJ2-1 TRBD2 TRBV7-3 CASSLAASGIRNEQFF TGTGCCAGCAGCTTAGCGGCTAGCGGGATACGAAATGAGCAGTTCTTC
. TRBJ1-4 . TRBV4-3 CASSQEWEGKLFF TGCGCCAGCAGCCAAGAGTGGGAGGGAAAACTGTTTTTT
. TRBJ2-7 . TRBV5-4 CASSFSRSYEQYF TGTGCCAGCAGCTTTAGCAGGTCCTACGAGCAGTACTTC
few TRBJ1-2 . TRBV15 CATSRETASYGYTF TGTGCCACCAGCAGAGAGACAGCAAGCTATGGCTACACCTTC
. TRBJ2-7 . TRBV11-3 CASSPGPSSSEQYF TGTGCCAGCAGCCCGGGTCCATCGTCGAGCGAGCAGTACTTC
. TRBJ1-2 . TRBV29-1 CSVEGTIGDGYTF TGCAGCGTTGAAGGGACTATTGGGGATGGCTACACCTTC
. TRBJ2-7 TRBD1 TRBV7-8 CASSLVGGQGARGEQYF TGTGCCAGCAGCTTAGTGGGGGGACAGGGCGCCCGCGGCGAGCAGTACTTC
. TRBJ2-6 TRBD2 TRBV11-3 CASSWTSGRYPPSANVLTF TGTGCCAGCAGCTGGACTAGCGGGAGATACCCGCCCTCTGCCAACGTCCTGACTTTC
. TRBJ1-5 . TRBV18 CASSPSENQPQHF TGTGCCAGCTCGCCGTCAGAAAATCAGCCCCAGCATTTT